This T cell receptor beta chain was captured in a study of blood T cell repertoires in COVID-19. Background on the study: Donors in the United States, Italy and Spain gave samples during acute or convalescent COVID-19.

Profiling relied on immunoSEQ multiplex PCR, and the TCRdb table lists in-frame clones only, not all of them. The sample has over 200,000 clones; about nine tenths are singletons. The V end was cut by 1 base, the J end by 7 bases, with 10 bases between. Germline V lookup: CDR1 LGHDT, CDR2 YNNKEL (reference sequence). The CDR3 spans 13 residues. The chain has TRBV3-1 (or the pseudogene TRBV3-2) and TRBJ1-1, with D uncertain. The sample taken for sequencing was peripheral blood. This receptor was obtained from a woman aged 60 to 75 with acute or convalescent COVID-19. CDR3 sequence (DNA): TGTGCCAGCAGCCAAGCCCGAGCCTTTGAAGCTTTCTTT. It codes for CASSQARAFEAFF.